The 26 T cell receptor beta chains given below trace back to one sample, sequenced in a study of blood T cell repertoires in COVID-19. Sequenced by immunoSEQ multiplex PCR; TCRdb stores in-frame clones only, minus some. The table has roughly 250,000 clones, approximately 83% seen once. Material for sequencing was peripheral blood. The receptors originated from a woman between 50 and 59 years old with acute or convalescent COVID-19.

The chain recombines TRBV7-2 with TRBJ2-7; 7 positions match TRBD2. The germline V gene has CDR1 SGHTA and CDR2 FQGNSA. The ends lost 1 base at V and 3 bases at J; junction bases unmatched: 9. This CDR3 region has 16 residues. The CDR3, as DNA: TGTGCCAGCAGCTTAGTGGGGGGGACTACACACTACGAGCAGTACTTC. Its protein is CASSLVGGTTHYEQYF.

The chain joins TRBV28 to TRBJ2-3; a possible D gene is TRBD2 (6 bases). Looked up from germline, CDR1 is MDHEN and CDR2 is SYDVKM. Trimming removed 6 bases at V and 6 bases at J, with 25 bases between. The CDR3 is 17 amino acids. DNA of the CDR3: TGTGCCAGCAGCGCCCCCATGGGGCGGGACGTCCAGGATACGCAGTATTTT. Its translation is CASSAPMGRDVQDTQYF.

The chain links TRBV28 to TRBJ2-7, with 7 bases aligning to TRBD2. The CDR3 runs to 13 residues. The V segment lost 7 bases and the J segment 6 bases; nucleotides outside the gene matches: 9. CDR1 and CDR2 from the germline V gene are MDHEN and SYDVKM. The chain's CDR3 is CASTRGGAVEQYF. The CDR3 nucleotides are TGTGCCAGCACCCGCGGGGGTGCGGTCGAGCAGTACTTC.

The CDR3 region is CAITGEEDTQYF. CDR3 bases: TGTGCCATCACAGGGGAAGAAGATACGCAGTATTTT. The chain recombines TRBV10-3 with TRBJ2-3, with D perhaps TRBD1 (6 bases). The V end lost 7 bases, the J end lost 5 bases, and 10 bases lay between the germline ends. CDR1 and CDR2 from the germline V gene are ENHRY and SYGVKD. This CDR3 contains 12 residues.

Worth noting for this clone: Germline is not matched at one junction end, which may reflect a read error. The chain employs TRBV7-2 and TRBJ2-5, with 8 bases matching TRBD1. From germline, CDR1 is SGHTA and CDR2 FQGNSA. This CDR3 has 14 residues. The CDR3 region has the DNA TGTGCCAGCAGCTTGACAGGGGTCCAAGAGGCCCAGTACTTC. Protein: CASSLTGVQEAQYF.

This chain joins TRBV2 and TRBJ2-7; 8 bases fit TRBD1. Germline CDR1 is SNHLY and CDR2 is FYNNEI. The CDR3 is made up of 14 amino acids. The V gene end was trimmed by 7 bases and the J gene end by 4 bases; junction bases not matched to a gene: 9. CDR3 protein: CASTSQGGEYEQYF. For the CDR3, the DNA is TGTGCCAGCACTTCACAGGGGGGCGAGTACGAGCAGTACTTC. Combining the CDR3 with reference TRBV2 and TRBJ2-7 gives the whole variable domain EPEVTQTPSHQVTQMGQEVILRCVPISNHLYFYWYRQILGQKVEFLVSFYNNEISEKSEIFDDQFSVERPDGSNFTLKIRSTKLEDSAMYFCASTSQGGEYEQYFGPGTRLTVT.

Points on this clone: A junction end diverges from the germline sequence, so it may reflect a read error. V and J are TRBV7-7 and TRBJ1-1, with TRBD1 matching over 9 bases. From germline, CDR1 is SSHAT and CDR2 FNYEAQ (reference sequence). This CDR3 has 18 residues. The CDR3 nucleotides read TGTGCTAGCAGCTCCCGCGACGAAGGACAGGGGATTCACACTGAAGCTTTCTTT. Its protein product is CASSSRDEGQGIHTEAFF.

The V call is TRBV28, the J call TRBJ1-1; tentatively, D is TRBD1 (5 bases). With 2 bases removed from V and 1 base from J, the gap between germline ends came to 8 bases. CDR1 and CDR2 (germline): MDHEN, SYDVKM. This CDR3 is 14 amino acids long. The DNA for the CDR3 is TGTGCCAGCAGTTTAGGACAACAGAACACTGAAGCTTTCTTT. Its protein product is CASSLGQQNTEAFF.

This chain connects TRBV5-5 to TRBJ1-5; tentative D call: TRBD1 (5 bases). Germline V lookup: CDR1 SGHKS, CDR2 YYEKEE (reference sequence). Trimming shortened V by 0 bases and J by 6 bases, and 16 bases separated the two germline ends. The CDR3 spans 16 residues. CDR3 region: CASSLGSARVGQPQHF. The CDR3 DNA reads TGTGCCAGCAGCTTGGGGTCGGCCAGGGTCGGTCAGCCCCAGCATTTT.

The rearrangement links TRBV5-1 to TRBJ2-5, with 8 bases that match TRBD1. The CDR3 spans 16 residues. The V gene's germline CDR1 is SGHRS and CDR2 YFSETQ. Trimming took 3 bases from V and 5 from J; bases not matched to a gene: 12. Here the CDR3 DNA reads TGCGCCAGCAGCTCTACCAGCCGGACAGGGAGCGAGACCCAGTACTTC. Its protein is CASSSTSRTGSETQYF.

The chain recombines TRBV20-1 with TRBJ1-4; no firm D call. The CDR3 runs to 14 residues. Trimming shortened V by 6 bases and J by 4 bases, and 15 bases separated the two germline ends. Looked up from germline, CDR1 is DFQATT and CDR2 is SNEGSKA (reference sequence). The CDR3: CSASQDFYNEKLFF. In DNA form, the CDR3 reads TGCAGTGCCAGTCAGGACTTTTATAATGAAAAACTGTTTTTT.

This clone has a handful of counts. This sequence joins TRBV28 and TRBJ1-2; TRBD1 matches at 9 bases. Germline V gives CDR1 MDHEN, CDR2 SYDVKM. J lost 8 bases, V lost 4 bases, and 5 bases had no gene match. CDR3 length: 13 amino acids. The CDR3 spells CASSSWDRAGYTF. The CDR3 region has the DNA TGTGCCAGCAGTTCCTGGGACAGGGCGGGCTACACCTTC.

Only one count was recorded for this clone. The genes are TRBV19 and TRBJ2-1; a possible D gene is TRBD1 (5 bases). In germline, CDR1 is LNHDA, CDR2 SQIVND (reference sequence). V lost 5 bases and J lost 0, with 11 bases in between. CDR3 size: 15 residues. DNA for the CDR3: TGTGCCAGTAGTGCAGACAGAGACTCCTACAATGAGCAGTTCTTC. Its protein is CASSADRDSYNEQFF.

V gene TRBV2 combines with J gene TRBJ2-7; maybe TRBD1 (5 bases). CDR1 SNHLY and CDR2 FYNNEI come from the germline V gene. Trimming removed 8 bases from V and 4 bases from J, with 15 bases in between. This CDR3 has 13 residues. The CDR3 coding sequence is TGTGCCAGCCATCGACAGAGCAGATACGAGCAGTACTTC. Its protein is CASHRQSRYEQYF.

To note about this clone: A junction end diverges from the germline sequence, so it may reflect a read error. The chain links TRBV27 to TRBJ1-1; D might be TRBD1 (6 bases). This CDR3 comprises 15 residues. Germline V gives CDR1 MNHEY, CDR2 SMNVEV (reference sequence). The CDR3, as DNA: TGTGCCAGCAGTCCGGTGACAGGTTATTCGACTGGAGCTTTCTTT. Amino acid sequence: CASSPVTGYSTGAFF.

CDR3: CASSLYLGQGATNQPQHF. CDR3 sequence (DNA): TGTGCCAGTAGTCTTTATCTTGGACAGGGGGCAACTAATCAGCCCCAGCATTTT. The chain couples TRBV19 to TRBJ1-5; 11 bases line up with TRBD1. Trimming cost V 5 bases and J 4 bases; bases outside gene matches: 13. CDR1 is LNHDA and CDR2 is SQIVND in the germline V gene (reference sequence). The CDR3 totals 18 residues. The complete variable domain, with remaining parts taken from reference TRBV19 and TRBJ1-5, reads DGGITQSPKYLFRKEGQNVTLSCEQNLNHDAMYWYRQDPGQGLRLIYYSQIVNDFQKGDIAEGYSVSREKKESFPLTVTSAQKNPTAFYLCASSLYLGQGATNQPQHFGDGTRLSIL.

This clone was found many times. This chain joins TRBV5-4 and TRBJ2-5, with TRBD2 matching over 8 bases. V was pared by 3 bases and J by 5 bases, with 15 bases of the junction left unmatched. Germline V gene data show CDR1 as SGHNT and CDR2 as YYREEE (reference sequence). The CDR3 length is 17 residues. The DNA of the CDR3 is TGTGCCAGCAGCTCCGCGTTGGGTTTCGGGGGGGCTGAGACCCAGTACTTC. It encodes CASSSALGFGGAETQYF.

J is TRBJ2-5 and V is TRBV11-2, with D possibly being TRBD1 (6 bases). Germline V gives CDR1 SGHAT, CDR2 FQNNGV. This CDR3 contains 15 residues. Trimming took off 1 base at V and 1 base at J, with 10 bases between the two ends. The CDR3 coding sequence is TGTGCCAGCAGCTTAGGTGACAGGTCCCAAGAGACCCAGTACTTC. It specifies CASSLGDRSQETQYF.

The chain carries TRBV2 and TRBJ1-5; D unclear. Trimming removed 6 bases at V and 3 bases at J, with 12 bases between. Germline CDR1 SNHLY, CDR2 FYNNEI. CDR3 length: 14 residues. CDR3 sequence reads: CASRRGVNNQPQHF. The CDR3, as DNA: TGTGCCAGCAGACGGGGAGTCAACAATCAGCCCCAGCATTTT.

This clone has a handful of counts. This chain connects TRBV2 to TRBJ1-2, with 9 bases identical to TRBD1. Per the germline V gene, CDR1 is SNHLY and CDR2 is FYNNEI. V lost 7 bases to trimming and J lost 4 bases; unmatched junction nucleotides: 13. CDR3 length: 16 residues. The CDR3 reads CASISHGQGLPYGYTF. For the CDR3, the DNA is TGTGCCAGCATCAGCCATGGACAGGGGCTCCCCTATGGCTACACCTTC.

This clone was recorded only once. The chain links TRBV7-2 to TRBJ1-5; D unresolved. Germline V gene lookup returns CDR1 SGHTA and CDR2 FQGNSA. The CDR3 runs to 13 residues. Trimming left V 8 bases short and J 2 bases short, with 10 bases between. The CDR3 DNA reads TGTGCCAGCTCTACCGGGGGCAATCAGCCCCAGCATTTT. This encodes CASSTGGNQPQHF.

The genes are TRBV10-3 and TRBJ1-2, with D possibly being TRBD1 (6 bases). CDR1 is ENHRY, CDR2 SYGVKD, per germline. The CDR3 has 13 amino acids. The V and J ends lost 4 bases and 3 bases respectively, with 9 bases between them. The CDR3 nucleotides are TGTGCCATCAGTGGGCGGACAGACTATGGCTACACCTTC. Translation: CAISGRTDYGYTF.

By share, this clone ranks as medium-sized. This chain connects TRBV2 to TRBJ1-4; D call uncertain. Trimming stripped 7 bases from V and 8 bases from J, with 14 bases between. CDR1 and CDR2 (germline): SNHLY, FYNNEI. CDR3 length: 13 amino acids. CDR3 residues: CASIPDTLEKLFF. DNA of the CDR3: TGTGCCAGCATACCCGACACTTTAGAAAAACTGTTTTTT.

The chain has TRBV5-4 and TRBJ2-5, with 7 bases that match TRBD1. There are 12 residues in the CDR3. Germline V gives CDR1 SGHNT, CDR2 YYREEE (reference sequence). With 4 bases clipped from V and 5 bases from J, the junction kept 2 bases outside the gene matches. CDR3 sequence (DNA): TGTGCCAGCAGCAGGGGGCAGGAGACCCAGTACTTC. Residues: CASSRGQETQYF.

DNA for the CDR3: TGTGCCAGCAGCCGGGAGACTAGCGGTTACAATGAGCAGTTCTTC. Its protein product is CASSRETSGYNEQFF. The rearrangement uses TRBV11-3 and TRBJ2-1; 9 bases match TRBD2. The CDR3 runs 15 residues. The germline CDR1 and CDR2 sequences are SGHNT and YENEEA. With V trimmed by 5 bases and J by 4 bases, 6 bases remained unmatched.

This clone was seen a few times. This chain joins TRBV7-2 and TRBJ1-2; D may be TRBD1 (5 bases). CDR1 and CDR2 from the germline V gene are SGHTA and FQGNSA. The ends were cut back, 4 bases at V and 0 bases at J, with 12 bases in the middle. This CDR3 has 15 amino acids. The CDR3: CASSWDWQPNYGYTF. CDR3 nucleotide sequence: TGTGCCAGCAGCTGGGACTGGCAGCCTAACTATGGCTACACCTTC.